This TCR beta chain was obtained from a study of blood T cells in healthy people across ages. Study findings and constraints: Older age coincided with a roughly linear decline in TCR beta diversity per million T cells. Diversity figures based on one million T cells were deemed too low.

V lost 0 bases and J lost 1, with 13 bases in between. Germline CDR1 reads MNHEY; CDR2 reads SVGAGI. The CDR3 spans 18 residues. Together with a sample-barcoded 5' primer, a J-beta primer mix was included in a second PCR lasting about 6 to 11 cycles. Each cDNA molecule carried a tag from a template-switch adaptor that contained 12 random nucleotides. Every sample gave at least 2.5 million paired-end reads containing CDR3. TCRdb independently ran MiXCR on the 5' RACE reads; one entry per CDR3 protein. The repertoire holds over 600,000 distinct CDR3 sequences, with under 25% as singletons. This clonotype has a handful of counts. What it recognizes is unknown.

The sequencing sample was made of blood. The receptor's source is a man in his sixties or seventies in good health. The chain employs TRBV6-5 and TRBJ2-6; possible D gene TRBD1, 5 bases. CDR3 loop: CASSYSISRASGANVLTF. The DNA of the CDR3 is TGTGCCAGCAGTTACTCGATCTCCAGGGCATCTGGGGCCAACGTCCTGACTTTC.